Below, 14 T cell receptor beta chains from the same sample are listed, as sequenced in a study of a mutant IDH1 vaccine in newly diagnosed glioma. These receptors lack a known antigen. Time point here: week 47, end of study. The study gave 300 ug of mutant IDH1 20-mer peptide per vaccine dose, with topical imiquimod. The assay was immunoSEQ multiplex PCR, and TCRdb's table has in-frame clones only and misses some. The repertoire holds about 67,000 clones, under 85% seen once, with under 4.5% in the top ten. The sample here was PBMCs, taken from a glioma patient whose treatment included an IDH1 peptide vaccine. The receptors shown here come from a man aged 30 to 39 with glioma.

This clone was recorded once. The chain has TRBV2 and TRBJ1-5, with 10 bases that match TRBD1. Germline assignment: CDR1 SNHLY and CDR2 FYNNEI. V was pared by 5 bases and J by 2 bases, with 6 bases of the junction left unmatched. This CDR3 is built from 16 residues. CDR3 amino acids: CASSTTGGAGNQPQHF. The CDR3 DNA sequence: TGTGCCAGCAGTACGACAGGGGGCGCCGGCAATCAGCCCCAGCATTTT.

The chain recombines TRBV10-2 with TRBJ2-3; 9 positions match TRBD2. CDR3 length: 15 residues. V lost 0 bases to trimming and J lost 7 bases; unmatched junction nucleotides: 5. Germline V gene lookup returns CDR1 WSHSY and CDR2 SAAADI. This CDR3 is CASSESWRGGNTQYF. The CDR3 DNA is TGCGCCAGCAGTGAGTCGTGGCGGGGGGGCAATACGCAGTATTTT.

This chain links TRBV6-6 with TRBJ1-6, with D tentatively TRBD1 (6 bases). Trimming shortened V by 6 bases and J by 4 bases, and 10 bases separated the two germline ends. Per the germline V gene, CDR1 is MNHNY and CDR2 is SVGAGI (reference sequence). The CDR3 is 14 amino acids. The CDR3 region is CASRIQGYNSPLHF. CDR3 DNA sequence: TGTGCCAGCAGGATACAGGGTTATAATTCACCCCTCCACTTT.

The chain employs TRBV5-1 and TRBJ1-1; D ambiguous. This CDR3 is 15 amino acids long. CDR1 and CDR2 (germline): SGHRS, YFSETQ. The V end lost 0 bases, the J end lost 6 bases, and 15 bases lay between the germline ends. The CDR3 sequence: CASSLAYGGGPEAFF. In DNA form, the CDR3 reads TGCGCCAGCAGCTTGGCTTATGGTGGTGGGCCTGAAGCTTTCTTT.

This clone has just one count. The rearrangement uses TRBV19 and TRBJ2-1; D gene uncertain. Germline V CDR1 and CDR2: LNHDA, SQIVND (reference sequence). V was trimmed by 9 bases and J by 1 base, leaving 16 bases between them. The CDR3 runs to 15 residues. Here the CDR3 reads CASTLGQNSYNEQFF. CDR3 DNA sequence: TGTGCCAGCACCCTTGGGCAAAATTCCTACAATGAGCAGTTCTTC.

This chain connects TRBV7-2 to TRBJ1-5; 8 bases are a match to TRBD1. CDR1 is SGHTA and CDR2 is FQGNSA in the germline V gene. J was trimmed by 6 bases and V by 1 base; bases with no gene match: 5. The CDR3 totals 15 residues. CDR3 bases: TGTGCCAGCAGCTTAGACAGGGGGTATGCTCAGCCCCAGCATTTT. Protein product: CASSLDRGYAQPQHF. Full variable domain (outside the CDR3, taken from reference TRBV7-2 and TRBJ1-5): GAGVSQSPSNKVTEKGKDVELRCDPISGHTALYWYRQSLGQGLEFLIYFQGNSAPDKSGLPSDRFSAERTGGSVSTLTIQRTQQEDSAVYLCASSLDRGYAQPQHFGDGTRLSIL.

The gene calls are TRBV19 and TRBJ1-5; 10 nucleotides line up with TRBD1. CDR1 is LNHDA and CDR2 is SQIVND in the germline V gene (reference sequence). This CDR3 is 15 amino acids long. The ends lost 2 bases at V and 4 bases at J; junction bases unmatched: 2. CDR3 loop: CASSIRQGANQPQHF. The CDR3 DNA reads TGTGCCAGTAGTATAAGACAGGGGGCTAATCAGCCCCAGCATTTT. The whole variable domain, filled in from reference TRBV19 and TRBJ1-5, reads DGGITQSPKYLFRKEGQNVTLSCEQNLNHDAMYWYRQDPGQGLRLIYYSQIVNDFQKGDIAEGYSVSREKKESFPLTVTSAQKNPTAFYLCASSIRQGANQPQHFGDGTRLSIL.

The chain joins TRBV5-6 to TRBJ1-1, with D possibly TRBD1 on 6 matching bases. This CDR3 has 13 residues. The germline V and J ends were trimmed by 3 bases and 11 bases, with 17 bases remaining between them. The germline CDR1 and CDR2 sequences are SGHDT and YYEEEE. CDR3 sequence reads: CASSWSGGAHAFF. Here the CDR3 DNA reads TGTGCCAGCAGCTGGAGCGGGGGGGCGCATGCTTTCTTT.

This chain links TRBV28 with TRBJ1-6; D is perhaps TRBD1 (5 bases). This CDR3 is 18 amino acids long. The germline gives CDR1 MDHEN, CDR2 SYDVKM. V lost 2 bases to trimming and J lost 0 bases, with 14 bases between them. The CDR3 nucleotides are TGTGCCAGCAGTTTAGTAGGGACTCAAAGCTCCTATAATTCACCCCTCCACTTT. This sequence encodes CASSLVGTQSSYNSPLHF.

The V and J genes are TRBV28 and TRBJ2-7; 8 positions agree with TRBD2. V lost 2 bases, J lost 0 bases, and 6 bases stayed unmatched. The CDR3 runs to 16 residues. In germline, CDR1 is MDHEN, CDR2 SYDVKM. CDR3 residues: CASSLLSGESSYEQYF. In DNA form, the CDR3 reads TGTGCCAGCAGTTTACTTAGCGGGGAGAGCTCCTACGAGCAGTACTTC.

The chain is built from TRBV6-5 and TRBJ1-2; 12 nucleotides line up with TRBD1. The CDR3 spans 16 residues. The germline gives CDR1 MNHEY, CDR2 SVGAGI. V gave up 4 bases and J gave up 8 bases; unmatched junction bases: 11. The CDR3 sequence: CASSSHGTGGSEGYTF. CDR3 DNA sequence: TGTGCCAGCAGTTCCCACGGGACAGGGGGCTCCGAAGGCTACACCTTC.

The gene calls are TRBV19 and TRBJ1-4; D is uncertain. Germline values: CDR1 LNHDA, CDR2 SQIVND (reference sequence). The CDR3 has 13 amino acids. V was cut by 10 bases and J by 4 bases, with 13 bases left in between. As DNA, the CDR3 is TGTGCCACAAAGACGGACCTTAATGAAAAACTGTTTTTT. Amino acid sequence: CATKTDLNEKLFF.

The CDR3 loop reads CASSARGQGHYEQYF. In DNA, the CDR3 is TGCGCCAGCAGCGCAAGGGGACAGGGGCATTACGAGCAGTACTTC. The chain couples TRBV5-1 to TRBJ2-7, with TRBD1 matching 10 bases. The CDR3 has 15 amino acids. J gave up 4 bases and V 4 bases, and 8 bases lay outside the gene matches. From germline, CDR1 is SGHRS and CDR2 YFSETQ. Filled out from reference TRBV5-1 and TRBJ2-7, the complete variable domain reads KAGVTQTPRYLIKTRGQQVTLSCSPISGHRSVSWYQQTPGQGLQFLFEYFSETQRNKGNFPGRFSGRQFSNSRSEMNVSTLELGDSALYLCASSARGQGHYEQYFGPGTRLTVT.

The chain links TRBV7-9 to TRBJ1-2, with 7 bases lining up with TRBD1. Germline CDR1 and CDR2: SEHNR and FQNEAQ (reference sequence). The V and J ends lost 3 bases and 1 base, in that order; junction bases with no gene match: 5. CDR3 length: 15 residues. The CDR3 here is CASSFSGGSNYGYTF. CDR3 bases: TGTGCCAGCAGCTTCTCAGGGGGAAGTAACTATGGCTACACCTTC.